These T cell receptor beta chains were read from a single sample in a study of cytomegalovirus exposure and HLA in healthy donors. TCRdb's copy holds only in-frame clones and misses some; the assay was immunoSEQ multiplex PCR. Altogether 99,000 or so clones are present, just under 80% being singletons, with the ten largest covering approximately 5.1%. Sequencing input: PBMCs. These receptors all stem from a male donor in good health and CMV-seronegative. Both conserved end residues are part of each CDR3. The D gene is left open where the match is weak. Size is stated for part of the rows, as once, few or many counts, or as a class when the clone is expanded.

J gene: TRBJ2-3
V gene: TRBV4-2
D gene: TRBD2
clone size: once
CDR3 DNA: TGTGCCAGCAGCCAAGAAGGCGGGAGGGGGGCGCCTACGCAGTATTTT
CDR3 protein: CASSQEGGRGAPTQYF

J gene: TRBJ2-2
V gene: TRBV6-5
D gene: .
clone size: once
CDR3 DNA: TGTGCCAGCAGTCCTGCAGGAACCGGGGAGCTGTTTTTT
CDR3 protein: CASSPAGTGELFF

J gene: TRBJ2-1
V gene: TRBV27
D gene: TRBD1
clone size: .
CDR3 DNA: TGTGCCAGCGCACGAGGGGGCTGGAATGAGCAGTTCTTC
CDR3 protein: CASARGGWNEQFF

J gene: TRBJ2-5
V gene: TRBV19
D gene: .
clone size: once
CDR3 DNA: TGTGCCAGTACCAGGACAGCCGGCGGGGAGACCCAGTACTTC
CDR3 protein: CASTRTAGGETQYF

J gene: TRBJ2-7
V gene: TRBV19
D gene: .
clone size: .
CDR3 DNA: TGTGCCAGTAGTATCGGAGGGCTGACTCACGAGCAGTACTTC
CDR3 protein: CASSIGGLTHEQYF

J gene: TRBJ2-7
V gene: TRBV20-1
D gene: TRBD2
clone size: .
CDR3 DNA: TGCAGGACTAGCGGGAGCAACGAGCAGTACTTC
CDR3 protein: CRTSGSNEQYF

J gene: TRBJ1-5
V gene: TRBV6-1
D gene: .
clone size: .
CDR3 DNA: TGTGCCAGCAGTGTCTGGGGGGTTCAGCCCCAGCATTTT
CDR3 protein: CASSVWGVQPQHF

J gene: TRBJ1-1
V gene: TRBV19
D gene: .
clone size: once
CDR3 DNA: TGTGCCAGTAGTACCCGGCGCGGGCCGAACACTGAAGCTTTCTTT
CDR3 protein: CASSTRRGPNTEAFF

J gene: TRBJ2-7
V gene: TRBV7-8
D gene: TRBD2
clone size: .
CDR3 DNA: TGTGCCAGCAGCTTATCTTCAGGAGCGGGAGGAACCTACGAGCAGTACTTC
CDR3 protein: CASSLSSGAGGTYEQYF

J gene: TRBJ1-4
V gene: TRBV28
D gene: TRBD1
clone size: once
CDR3 DNA: TGTGCCAGCAGTAGCGGACAGGGAGCTAATGAAAAACTGTTTTTT
CDR3 protein: CASSSGQGANEKLFF

J gene: TRBJ2-2
V gene: TRBV7-2
D gene: .
clone size: .
CDR3 DNA: TGTGCCAGCAGCTTAGCAGGGGATTTCACCGGGGAGCTGTTTTTT
CDR3 protein: CASSLAGDFTGELFF

J gene: TRBJ2-5
V gene: TRBV5-4
D gene: .
clone size: .
CDR3 DNA: TGTGCCAGCAGCCCTTGGGCAGAGGGGGAGGAGACCCAGTACTTC
CDR3 protein: CASSPWAEGEETQYF

J gene: TRBJ1-2
V gene: TRBV5-1
D gene: .
clone size: .
CDR3 DNA: TGCGCCAGCAGCTTGTCGAGTGTCAGACTCACTAACTATGGCTACACCTTC
CDR3 protein: CASSLSSVRLTNYGYTF

J gene: TRBJ1-1
V gene: TRBV5-1
D gene: TRBD1
clone size: .
CDR3 DNA: TGCGCCAGCAGCTTGAAGGGACAGGGGGGGAGTGAAGCTTTCTTT
CDR3 protein: CASSLKGQGGSEAFF

J gene: TRBJ2-3
V gene: TRBV10-3
D gene: TRBD1
clone size: .
CDR3 DNA: TGTGCCATCAGTGAGGGCAGGGGGCGCGTAGATACGCAGTATTTT
CDR3 protein: CAISEGRGRVDTQYF

J gene: TRBJ2-7
V gene: TRBV5-4
D gene: TRBD2
clone size: .
CDR3 DNA: TGTGCCAGCAGCTTGGCGGGGGGCGAGCAGTACTTC
CDR3 protein: CASSLAGGEQYF

J gene: TRBJ1-2
V gene: TRBV6-1
D gene: .
clone size: .
CDR3 DNA: TGTGCCAGCAGTGCCGACAGACAGTACTATGGCTACACCTTC
CDR3 protein: CASSADRQYYGYTF

J gene: TRBJ2-7
V gene: TRBV4-3
D gene: TRBD2
clone size: .
CDR3 DNA: TGCGCCAGCAGCCAACACACTAGCGGGGAAGGTTACGAGCAGTACTTC
CDR3 protein: CASSQHTSGEGYEQYF

J gene: TRBJ2-3
V gene: TRBV5-1
D gene: .
clone size: .
CDR3 DNA: TGCGCCAGCAGCTTGGCCCCCCTAACAGATACGCAGTATTTT
CDR3 protein: CASSLAPLTDTQYF

J gene: TRBJ1-4
V gene: TRBV7-2
D gene: .
clone size: .
CDR3 DNA: TGTGCCAGCAGCCCTGGACAGCCCTTTAATGAAAAACTGTTTTTT
CDR3 protein: CASSPGQPFNEKLFF

J gene: TRBJ1-5
V gene: TRBV6-1
D gene: .
clone size: .
CDR3 DNA: TGTGCCAGCAGTGAAAGTGGTAGGGGGGAGGGTTATCAGCCCCAGCATTTT
CDR3 protein: CASSESGRGEGYQPQHF

J gene: TRBJ1-2
V gene: TRBV10-1
D gene: TRBD1
clone size: .
CDR3 DNA: TGCGCCAGCAGTGACCACCAGGGACAGGACCTTTATGGCTACACCTTC
CDR3 protein: CASSDHQGQDLYGYTF

J gene: TRBJ2-7
V gene: TRBV29-1
D gene: .
clone size: few
CDR3 DNA: TGCAGCGTTGAAGATTGGGGCAGGACCGAGCAGTACTTC
CDR3 protein: CSVEDWGRTEQYF

J gene: TRBJ2-1
V gene: TRBV7-9
D gene: .
clone size: .
CDR3 DNA: TGTGCCAGCAGCCCTCCAGGTTCCTACAATGAGCAGTTCTTC
CDR3 protein: CASSPPGSYNEQFF

J gene: TRBJ2-1
V gene: TRBV7-9
D gene: .
clone size: .
CDR3 DNA: TGTGCCAGCAGCTTATTCCTCCGGCGGGACAATGAGCAGTTCTTC
CDR3 protein: CASSLFLRRDNEQFF

J gene: TRBJ1-2
V gene: TRBV5-1
D gene: .
clone size: .
CDR3 DNA: TGCGCCAGCAGCCCCGACAGACTTAACTATGGCTACACCTTC
CDR3 protein: CASSPDRLNYGYTF

J gene: TRBJ1-6
V gene: TRBV5-4
D gene: .
clone size: .
CDR3 DNA: TGTGCCAGCAGCCCAGGGAATAATTCACCCCTCCACTTT
CDR3 protein: CASSPGNNSPLHF

J gene: TRBJ1-6
V gene: TRBV27
D gene: .
clone size: .
CDR3 DNA: TGTGCCAGCAGTTTGGGAGGGGGTTCCTATAATTCACCCCTCCACTTT
CDR3 protein: CASSLGGGSYNSPLHF

J gene: TRBJ1-5
V gene: TRBV9
D gene: .
clone size: .
CDR3 DNA: TGTGCCAGCAGCCCCGGACAGAATAGCAATCAGCCCCAGCATTTT
CDR3 protein: CASSPGQNSNQPQHF

J gene: TRBJ2-1
V gene: TRBV18
D gene: TRBD2
clone size: .
CDR3 DNA: TGTGCCAGCTCCCCTCAGCGGGATATAGGTGAGCAGTTCTTC
CDR3 protein: CASSPQRDIGEQFF

J gene: TRBJ2-7
V gene: TRBV19
D gene: TRBD2
clone size: .
CDR3 DNA: TGTGCCACGGGCGGATTAGCGGGCGCCTCCTACGAGCAGTACTTC
CDR3 protein: CATGGLAGASYEQYF

J gene: TRBJ2-3
V gene: TRBV27
D gene: .
clone size: .
CDR3 DNA: TGTGCCAGCAGTTTAAGGACTCCTACTAATACGCAGTATTTT
CDR3 protein: CASSLRTPTNTQYF

J gene: TRBJ2-1
V gene: TRBV5-1
D gene: .
clone size: .
CDR3 DNA: TGCGCCAGCGGTGGCCTAGAATACAATGAGCAGTTCTTC
CDR3 protein: CASGGLEYNEQFF

J gene: TRBJ1-2
V gene: TRBV11-1
D gene: .
clone size: .
CDR3 DNA: TGTGCCAGCAGCCCAGAGCGGGGTGGCTACACCTTC
CDR3 protein: CASSPERGGYTF

J gene: TRBJ2-7
V gene: TRBV7-2
D gene: .
clone size: .
CDR3 DNA: TGTGCCAGCAGCTTAGGCTGGACAGCATACTACGAGCAGTACTTC
CDR3 protein: CASSLGWTAYYEQYF

J gene: TRBJ1-1
V gene: TRBV7-9
D gene: .
clone size: .
CDR3 DNA: TGTTCCAGCAGTTTCCGAACGGGACTCCTAGGAGGGAACACTGAAGCTTTCTTT
CDR3 protein: CSSSFRTGLLGGNTEAFF

J gene: TRBJ2-2
V gene: TRBV27
D gene: TRBD1
clone size: .
CDR3 DNA: TGTGCCAGCAGTTCCCAGGGGGCCCCTTTGACCGGGGAGCTGTTTTTT
CDR3 protein: CASSSQGAPLTGELFF

J gene: TRBJ2-7
V gene: TRBV7-6
D gene: TRBD2
clone size: .
CDR3 DNA: TGTGCCAGCAGCTTCAGCGGGACCGCCTACGAGCAGTACTTC
CDR3 protein: CASSFSGTAYEQYF

J gene: TRBJ2-5
V gene: TRBV5-1
D gene: TRBD2
clone size: .
CDR3 DNA: TGCGCCAGCAGCTTGGGAAGCGGGAGAGAGACCCAGTACTTC
CDR3 protein: CASSLGSGRETQYF

J gene: TRBJ2-2
V gene: TRBV4-1
D gene: TRBD1
clone size: once
CDR3 DNA: TGCGCCAGCAGCCACCCGCAGGGGGCCCTCTGGACCGGGGAGCTGTTTTTT
CDR3 protein: CASSHPQGALWTGELFF

J gene: TRBJ2-7
V gene: TRBV28
D gene: TRBD1
clone size: .
CDR3 DNA: TGTGCCAGCAGCGTCCCTCCCCCAGGACAGGGAAACTACGAGCAGTACTTC
CDR3 protein: CASSVPPPGQGNYEQYF

J gene: TRBJ2-1
V gene: TRBV27
D gene: TRBD2
clone size: .
CDR3 DNA: TGTGCCAGCAGTCCAGGGACTAGCGGGAGCAATGAGCAGTTCTTC
CDR3 protein: CASSPGTSGSNEQFF

J gene: TRBJ1-1
V gene: TRBV5-6
D gene: TRBD1
clone size: .
CDR3 DNA: TGTGCCAGCAGCCCGACAGGGAGCAACACTGAAGCTTTCTTT
CDR3 protein: CASSPTGSNTEAFF

J gene: TRBJ2-7
V gene: TRBV4-1
D gene: TRBD1
clone size: .
CDR3 DNA: TGCGCCAGCAGCCCCAGGGACAGATATCGCACCCACGAGCAGTACTTC
CDR3 protein: CASSPRDRYRTHEQYF